The T cell receptor (beta chain) under discussion was sequenced for a study of cytomegalovirus exposure and HLA in healthy donors. In germline, CDR1 is PRHDT, CDR2 FYEKMQ (reference sequence). V gave up 5 bases and J gave up 2 bases; unmatched junction bases: 14. The CDR3 spans 20 residues. The study ran its PCR with 60 Vbeta and 13 Jbeta primers. Only in-frame clones appear in the TCRdb table, and some are missing; sequencing was by immunoSEQ multiplex PCR. This table holds some 150,000 clones, about three fifths found once. Study outcomes and limitations: The study listed roughly 160 cytomegalovirus-associated TCR beta chains. Most TCR sequences proved rare, with some public TCRs found in many donors. Among TCR beta chains of equal frequency, HLA-associated ones were more clonally expanded in a later analysis.

This clone turned up a few times. The antigen is undetermined. The clonotype originates from a woman younger than 45 in good health and CMV-seropositive. V gene TRBV13 combines with J gene TRBJ2-1; 14 nucleotides line up with TRBD2. Sequencing was carried out using PBMCs. In DNA form, the CDR3 reads TGTGCCAGCAGCGCACCTGCGGGACTAGCGGGAGAGGGGCCCTACAATGAGCAGTTCTTC. This translates into CASSAPAGLAGEGPYNEQFF.